The present TCR beta chain was sequenced within a study of blood T cell repertoires in COVID-19 (dated by TCRdb to 2018 to 2020). As for the study more broadly: Samples covering the acute and convalescent phases of COVID-19 were provided by collaborators in the United States, Italy and Spain. A freely available public database, intended as a resource for researchers studying the immune response to SARS-CoV-2, is where the repertoires were released. Where available, HLA class I and class II types were taken from metadata supplied by the sample provider and were not determined by assay-based typing. The samples were drawn from the first 160 participants of the ongoing ImmuneRACE study and from 1,254 subjects provided by 6 global collaborators. Sample metadata almost always included a de-identified subject ID, COVID-19 status, age in years and sex. The prospective study material was composed of cDNA or gDNA derived from T cells, B-cell-depleted T cells, or PBMCs. The dataset comprised deeply sampled blood TCRbeta repertoires from subjects exposed to, actively infected with, or recovered from COVID-19. Broad study findings and their caveats: Clinical and demographic metadata were provided uncurated, with the amount varying by source and participant.

About this clone itself: It has no known antigen specificity. No clone much larger than this one lies a single base away; base qualities are absent.

The collaborating institutions used their own protocols to collect whole blood in K2EDTA tubes. For TCRbeta analysis, collaborators shipped samples in one of three forms: frozen whole blood, isolated PBMCs, or DNA extracted from either of those sample types. Germline trimming: 4 bases from V, 8 bases from J; junction bases outside gene matches: 5. The CDR3 contains 14 residues, cysteine and phenylalanine counted. Of all the DNA, just the CDR3 is kept, 42 bases in frame from base 1. CDR1 and CDR2 are drawn from the germline V gene: ENHRY, SYGVKD. TCRbeta CDR3 regions were amplified from genomic DNA by means of the immunoSEQ Assay, a bias-controlled multiplex PCR. The study's own analysis went as follows. Within the assay, amplification of reference gene primers was used to estimate how many nucleated cells each sample contained. Sequence reads were collapsed and filtered to measure the absolute abundance of every unique TCRbeta CDR3 rearrangement. Productive Simpson clonality was computed per sample as the square root of Simpson's diversity index over productive rearrangements. What TCRdb holds here is the immuneACCESS table cut down to in-frame rearrangements. Part of the clones is not present; checked against another copy, under half of the missing clones reflect an unresolved V gene, and the others are unexplained. For V, J and clone size, that table is used; D and trimming come from the DNA. This sample holds approximately 190,000 clones; 83% were observed only once. The top ten clones comprise about 6.5% of the sample.

The chain is assembled from TRBV10-3 and TRBJ2-1; TRBD2 agrees with 10 junctional bases. The source material was peripheral blood. The clonotype originates from a woman between 35 and 50 years old with acute or convalescent COVID-19. The CDR3 corresponds to CAISGLAGAHEQFF. In nucleotides, the sequence is TGTGCCATCAGTGGACTAGCGGGTGCCCATGAGCAGTTCTTC.